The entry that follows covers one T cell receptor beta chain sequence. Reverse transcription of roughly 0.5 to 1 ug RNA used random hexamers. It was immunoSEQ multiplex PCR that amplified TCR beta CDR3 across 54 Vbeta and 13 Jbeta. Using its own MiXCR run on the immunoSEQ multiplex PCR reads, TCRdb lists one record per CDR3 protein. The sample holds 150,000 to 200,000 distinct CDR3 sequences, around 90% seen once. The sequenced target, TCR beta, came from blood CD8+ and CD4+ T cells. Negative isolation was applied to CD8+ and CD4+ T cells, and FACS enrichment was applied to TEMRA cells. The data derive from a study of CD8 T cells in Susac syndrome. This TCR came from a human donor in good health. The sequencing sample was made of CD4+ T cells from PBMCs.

In nucleotides, the CDR3 is TGCAGTGCTTCAGTGACGAACACCGGGGAGCTGTTTTTT. Amino acid sequence: CSASVTNTGELFF. The chain carries TRBV20-1 and TRBJ2-2; the D is unclear. Germline loops: CDR1 DFQATT, CDR2 SNEGSKA (reference sequence). The CDR3 extends over 13 amino acids. Trimming cost V 5 bases and J 0 bases, with 7 bases left between them.